This TCR beta chain came from a study of response to subunit inactivated influenza vaccine. TCRdb passed the RT-PCR reads through MiXCR, listing each CDR3 protein once. The sample comprises 650,000 to 850,000 distinct CDR3 sequences, about 14% of which are singletons, and 6% to 8% rests with the top ten. The CDR3 runs to 13 residues. In germline, CDR1 is LNHDA, CDR2 SQIVND (reference sequence). Trimming left V 4 bases short and J 0 bases short, with 7 bases between. The chain employs TRBV19 and TRBJ2-7, with D unresolved. This specimen consisted of PBMCs from blood, obtained 14 to 15 days before vaccination. This clonotype originated in a man aged 50-60 years who received an inactivated influenza vaccine. CDR3 region: CASSTERSYEQYF. In DNA form, the CDR3 reads TGTGCCAGTAGTACCGAGCGCTCCTACGAGCAGTACTTC.